This T cell receptor (beta chain) was documented in a study of shared clonotypes between healthy human individuals. Overall study findings and caveats: Read depth was anticipated to influence clonotype sharing among donors.

In its sample, this clone was seen once. The antigen is not known. The table came from immunoSEQ multiplex PCR; TCRdb's copy has only in-frame clones and leaves some out. The table shows about 380,000 clones, with 95% to 97% occurring only once. Per the germline V gene, CDR1 is MNHEY and CDR2 is SMNVEV (reference sequence). The V gene end was trimmed by 7 bases and the J gene end by 7 bases; junction bases not matched to a gene: 5. The CDR3 runs 14 residues. The origin of this receptor is a man in his thirties or forties in good health. Sequenced input: memory CD8+ T cells sorted from blood. Subset in this sample: CD45RO+ cells pooled with CCR7-negative TemRA cells. The rearrangement links TRBV27 to TRBJ2-1; 12 nucleotides agree with TRBD2. The CDR3 protein is CASKGLAGINEQFF. Written as DNA, the CDR3 is TGTGCCAGCAAAGGACTAGCGGGAATAAATGAGCAGTTCTTC.